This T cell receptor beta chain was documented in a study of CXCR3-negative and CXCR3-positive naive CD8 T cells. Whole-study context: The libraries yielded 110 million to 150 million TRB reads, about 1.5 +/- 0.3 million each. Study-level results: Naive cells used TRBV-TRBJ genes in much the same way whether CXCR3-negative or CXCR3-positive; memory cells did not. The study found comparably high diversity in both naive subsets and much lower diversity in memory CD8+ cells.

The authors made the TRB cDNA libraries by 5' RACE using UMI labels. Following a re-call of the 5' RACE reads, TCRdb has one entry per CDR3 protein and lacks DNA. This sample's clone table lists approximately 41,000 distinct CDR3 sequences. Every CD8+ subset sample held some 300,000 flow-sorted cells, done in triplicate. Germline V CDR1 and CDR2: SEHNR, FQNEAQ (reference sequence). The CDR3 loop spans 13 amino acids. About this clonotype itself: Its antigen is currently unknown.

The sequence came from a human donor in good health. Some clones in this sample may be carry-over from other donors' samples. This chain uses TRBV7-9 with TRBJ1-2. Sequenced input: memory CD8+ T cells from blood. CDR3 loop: CASSPIFNYGYTF.